Detailed here is one TCR beta chain. Its antigen remains unidentified. The authors made TCR beta libraries by quantitative 5'-RACE with molecular barcodes. TCRdb reprocessed the 5' RACE reads with MiXCR, giving one entry per CDR3 protein. The data show under 250,000 distinct CDR3 sequences, with 6% to 8.5% seen just once and 14% held by the top ten. This entry belongs to a study of CD8 T cells in ankylosing spondylitis. General study results and limits: Within peripheral blood, clones linked to disease were CD8+ and relatively rare. One TCR beta motif, made up of about 8 highly homologous variants, appeared characteristic of ankylosing spondylitis blood. Reportedly, matched ankylosing spondylitis synovial fluid was significantly enriched for disease-linked clones. Existing reports had already noted some motif variants in reactive arthritis synovial fluid and blood.

The CDR3 covers 18 residues. V was trimmed by 4 bases and J by 2 bases, leaving 23 bases between them. Germline CDR1 is SGHAT and CDR2 is FQDESV (reference sequence). The sequence was obtained from a male donor with ankylosing spondylitis. The V and J genes are TRBV11-1 and TRBJ2-5, with D maybe TRBD2 (5 bases). Source material: blood, either unsorted or a sorted T cell fraction (not recorded which). CDR3 loop: CASSSPVGGRPLQETQYF. Written as DNA, the CDR3 is TGTGCCAGCAGCTCCCCGGTCGGCGGGCGACCATTGCAAGAGACCCAGTACTTC.